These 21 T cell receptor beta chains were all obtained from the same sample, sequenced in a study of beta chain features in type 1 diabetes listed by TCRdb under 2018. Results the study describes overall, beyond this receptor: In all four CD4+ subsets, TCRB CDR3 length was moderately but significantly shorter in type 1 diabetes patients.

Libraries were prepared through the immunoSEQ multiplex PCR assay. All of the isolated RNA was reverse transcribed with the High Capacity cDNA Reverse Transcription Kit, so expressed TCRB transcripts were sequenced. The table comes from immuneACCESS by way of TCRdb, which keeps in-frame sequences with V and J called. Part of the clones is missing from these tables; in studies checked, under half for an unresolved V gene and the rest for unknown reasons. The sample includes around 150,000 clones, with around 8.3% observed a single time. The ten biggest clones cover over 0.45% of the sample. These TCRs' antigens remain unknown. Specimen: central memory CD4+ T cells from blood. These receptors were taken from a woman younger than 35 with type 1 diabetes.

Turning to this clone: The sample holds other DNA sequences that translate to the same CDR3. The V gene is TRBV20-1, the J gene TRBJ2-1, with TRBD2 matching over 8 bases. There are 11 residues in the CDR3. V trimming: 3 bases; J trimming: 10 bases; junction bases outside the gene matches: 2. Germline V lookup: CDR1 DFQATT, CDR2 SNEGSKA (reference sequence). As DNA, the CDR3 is TGCAGTGCTAGCGGGGGGGTGGAGCAGTTCTTC. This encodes CSASGGVEQFF.

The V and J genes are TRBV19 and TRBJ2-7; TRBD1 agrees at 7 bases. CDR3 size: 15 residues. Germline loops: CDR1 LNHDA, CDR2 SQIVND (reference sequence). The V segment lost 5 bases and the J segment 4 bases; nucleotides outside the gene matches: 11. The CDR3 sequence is CASSSRQGPSYEQYF. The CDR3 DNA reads TGTGCCAGTAGTTCCAGACAGGGCCCGAGTTACGAGCAGTACTTC.

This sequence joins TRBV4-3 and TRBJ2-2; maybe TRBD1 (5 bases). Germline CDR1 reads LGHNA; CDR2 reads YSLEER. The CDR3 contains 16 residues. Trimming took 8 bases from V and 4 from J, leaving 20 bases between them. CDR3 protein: CASRGALGRGTGELFF. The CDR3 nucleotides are TGCGCCAGCCGTGGTGCTTTGGGGCGCGGCACCGGGGAGCTGTTTTTT.

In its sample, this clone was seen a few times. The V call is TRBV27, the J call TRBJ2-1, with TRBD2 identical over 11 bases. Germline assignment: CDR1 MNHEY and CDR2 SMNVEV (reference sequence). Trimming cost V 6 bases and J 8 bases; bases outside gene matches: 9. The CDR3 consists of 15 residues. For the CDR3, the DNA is TGTGCCAGCAGCCTAGCGGGAGGTTATCGGGATGAGCAGTTCTTC. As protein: CASSLAGGYRDEQFF.

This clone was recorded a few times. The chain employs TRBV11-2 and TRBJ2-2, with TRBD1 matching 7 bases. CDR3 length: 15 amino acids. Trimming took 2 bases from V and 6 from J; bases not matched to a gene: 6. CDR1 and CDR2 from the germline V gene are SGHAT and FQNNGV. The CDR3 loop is CASSLQQGYAGELFF. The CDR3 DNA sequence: TGTGCCAGCAGCTTACAACAGGGGTACGCCGGGGAGCTGTTTTTT.

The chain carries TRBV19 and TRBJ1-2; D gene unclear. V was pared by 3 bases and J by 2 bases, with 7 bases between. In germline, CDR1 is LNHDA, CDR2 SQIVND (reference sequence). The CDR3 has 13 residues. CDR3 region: CASSIGRNYGYTF. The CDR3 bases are TGTGCCAGTAGTATCGGCAGGAACTATGGCTACACCTTC.

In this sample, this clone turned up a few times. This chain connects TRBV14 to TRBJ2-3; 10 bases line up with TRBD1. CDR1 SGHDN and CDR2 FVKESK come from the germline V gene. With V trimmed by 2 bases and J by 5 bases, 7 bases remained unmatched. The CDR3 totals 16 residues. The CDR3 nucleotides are TGTGCCAGCAGCCAAATAGACAGGGGGCTTATAGATACGCAGTATTTT. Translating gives CASSQIDRGLIDTQYF. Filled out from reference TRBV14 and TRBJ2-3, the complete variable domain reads EAGVTQFPSHSVIEKGQTVTLRCDPISGHDNLYWYRRVMGKEIKFLLHFVKESKQDESGMPNNRFLAERTGGTYSTLKVQPAELEDSGVYFCASSQIDRGLIDTQYFGPGTRLTVL.

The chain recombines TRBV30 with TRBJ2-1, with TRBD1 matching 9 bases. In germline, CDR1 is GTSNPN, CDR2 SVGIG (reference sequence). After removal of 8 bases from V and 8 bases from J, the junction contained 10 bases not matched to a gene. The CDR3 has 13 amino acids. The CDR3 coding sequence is TGTGCCCGGGAGACAGGGGGTCTCGATGAGCAGTTCTTC. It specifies CARETGGLDEQFF.

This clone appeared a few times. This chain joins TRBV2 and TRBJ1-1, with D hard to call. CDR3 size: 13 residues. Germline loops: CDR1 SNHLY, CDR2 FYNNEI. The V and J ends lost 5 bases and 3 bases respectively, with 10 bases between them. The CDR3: CASSIRVYTEAFF. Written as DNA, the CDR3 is TGTGCCAGCAGTATCCGGGTTTACACTGAAGCTTTCTTT.

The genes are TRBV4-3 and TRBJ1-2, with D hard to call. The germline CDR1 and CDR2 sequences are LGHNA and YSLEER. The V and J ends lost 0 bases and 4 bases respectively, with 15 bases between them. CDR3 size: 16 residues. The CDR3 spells CASSQDHGFEAYGYTF. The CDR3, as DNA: TGCGCCAGCAGCCAAGATCACGGGTTCGAAGCCTATGGCTACACCTTC.

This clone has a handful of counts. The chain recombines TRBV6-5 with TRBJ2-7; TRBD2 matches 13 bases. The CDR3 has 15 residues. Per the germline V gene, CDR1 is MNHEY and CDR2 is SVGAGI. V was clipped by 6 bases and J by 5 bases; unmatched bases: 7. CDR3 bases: TGTGCCAGCAGAAAACTAGCGGGAGGGGACGACGAGCAGTACTTC. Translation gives CASRKLAGGDDEQYF.

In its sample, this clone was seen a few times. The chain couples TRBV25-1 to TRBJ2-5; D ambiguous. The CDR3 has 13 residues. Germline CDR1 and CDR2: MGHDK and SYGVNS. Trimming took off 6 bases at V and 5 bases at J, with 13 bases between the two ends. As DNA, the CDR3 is TGTGCCAGCAGCCTTGCTAGTTTGGAGACCCAGTACTTC. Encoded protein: CASSLASLETQYF. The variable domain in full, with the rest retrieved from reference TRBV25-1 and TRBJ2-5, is EADIYQTPRYLVIGTGKKITLECSQTMGHDKMYWYQQDPGMELHLIHYSYGVNSTEKGDLSSESTVSRIRTEHFPLTLESARPSHTSQYLCASSLASLETQYFGPGTRLLVL.

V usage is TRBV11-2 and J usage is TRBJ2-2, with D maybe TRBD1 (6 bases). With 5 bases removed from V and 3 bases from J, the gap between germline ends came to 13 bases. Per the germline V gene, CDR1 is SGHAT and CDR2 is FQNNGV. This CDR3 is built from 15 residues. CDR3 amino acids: CASSLRAGDTGELFF. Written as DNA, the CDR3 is TGTGCCAGCAGCCTCCGTGCAGGGGACACCGGGGAGCTGTTTTTT.

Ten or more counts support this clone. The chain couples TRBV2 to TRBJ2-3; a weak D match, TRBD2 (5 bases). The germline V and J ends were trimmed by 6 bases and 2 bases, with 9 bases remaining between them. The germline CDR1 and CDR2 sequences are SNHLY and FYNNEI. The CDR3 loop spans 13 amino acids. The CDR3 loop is CASSASNTDTQYF. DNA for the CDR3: TGTGCCAGCAGCGCTAGCAACACAGATACGCAGTATTTT.

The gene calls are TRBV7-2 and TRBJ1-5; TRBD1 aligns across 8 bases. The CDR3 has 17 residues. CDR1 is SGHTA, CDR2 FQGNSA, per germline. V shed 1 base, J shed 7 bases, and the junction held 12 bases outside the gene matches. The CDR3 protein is CASSLGALGQGGQPQHF. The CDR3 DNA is TGTGCCAGCAGCTTAGGGGCTCTAGGACAGGGTGGACAGCCCCAGCATTTT.

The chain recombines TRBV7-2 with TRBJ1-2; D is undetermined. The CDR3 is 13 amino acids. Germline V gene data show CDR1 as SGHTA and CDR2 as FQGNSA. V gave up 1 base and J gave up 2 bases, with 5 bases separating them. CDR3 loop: CASSLGRNYGYTF. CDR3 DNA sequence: TGTGCCAGCAGCTTAGGCAGGAACTATGGCTACACCTTC. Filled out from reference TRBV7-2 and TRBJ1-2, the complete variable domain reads GAGVSQSPSNKVTEKGKDVELRCDPISGHTALYWYRQSLGQGLEFLIYFQGNSAPDKSGLPSDRFSAERTGGSVSTLTIQRTQQEDSAVYLCASSLGRNYGYTFGSGTRLTVV.

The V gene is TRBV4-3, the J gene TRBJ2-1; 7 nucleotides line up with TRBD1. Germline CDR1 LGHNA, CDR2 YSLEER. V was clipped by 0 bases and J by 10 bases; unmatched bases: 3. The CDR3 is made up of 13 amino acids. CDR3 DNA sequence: TGCGCCAGCAGCCAAGAAAGGGGGCGGGAGCAGTTCTTC. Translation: CASSQERGREQFF.

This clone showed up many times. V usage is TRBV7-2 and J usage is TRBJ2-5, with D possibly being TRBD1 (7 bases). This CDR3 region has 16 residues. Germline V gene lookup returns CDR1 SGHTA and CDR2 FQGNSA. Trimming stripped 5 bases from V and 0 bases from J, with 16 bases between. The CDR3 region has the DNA TGTGCCAGCAGCCGCGGGACAGCTCTAGACCAAGAGACCCAGTACTTC. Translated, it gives CASSRGTALDQETQYF. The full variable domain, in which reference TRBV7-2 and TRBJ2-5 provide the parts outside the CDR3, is GAGVSQSPSNKVTEKGKDVELRCDPISGHTALYWYRQSLGQGLEFLIYFQGNSAPDKSGLPSDRFSAERTGGSVSTLTIQRTQQEDSAVYLCASSRGTALDQETQYFGPGTRLLVL.

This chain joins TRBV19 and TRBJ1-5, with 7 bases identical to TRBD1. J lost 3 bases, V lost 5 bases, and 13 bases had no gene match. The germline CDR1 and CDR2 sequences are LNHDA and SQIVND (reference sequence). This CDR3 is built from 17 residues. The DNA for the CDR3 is TGTGCCAGTAGTCCCTTTGAGGGGGCCTCGGACAATCAGCCCCAGCATTTT. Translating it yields CASSPFEGASDNQPQHF.

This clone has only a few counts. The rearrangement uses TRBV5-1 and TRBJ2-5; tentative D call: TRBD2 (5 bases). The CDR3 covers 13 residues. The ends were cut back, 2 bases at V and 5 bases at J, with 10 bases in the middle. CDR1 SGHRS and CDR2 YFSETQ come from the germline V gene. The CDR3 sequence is CASSFRESETQYF. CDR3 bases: TGCGCCAGCAGCTTTAGGGAGTCGGAGACCCAGTACTTC.

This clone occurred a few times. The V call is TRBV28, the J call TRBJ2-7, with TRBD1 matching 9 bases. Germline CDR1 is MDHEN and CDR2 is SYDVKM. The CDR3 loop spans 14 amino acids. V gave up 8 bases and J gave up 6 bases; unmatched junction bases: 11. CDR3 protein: CASAAGQGFSEQYF. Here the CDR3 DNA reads TGTGCCAGCGCGGCGGGACAGGGCTTCTCCGAGCAGTACTTC.